This T cell receptor (beta chain) was found in a study of radiotherapy plus CTLA-4 blockade in lung cancer. Whole-study context: An objective response was seen in 15% to 20% of patients, and disease control in 31%. Notes on the study in general: Alongside interferon-beta, early blood T cell clone dynamics were reportedly the best predictor of response. Radiotherapy plus ipilimumab was followed by expansion in blood of tumor-derived TCR clones.

Focal radiation plus CTLA-4 blockade with ipilimumab was administered to patients who had chemo-refractory metastatic non-small-cell lung cancer. The data were produced by immunoSEQ multiplex PCR, yet TCRdb's version contains in-frame clones alone and is incomplete. The sample records 35,000 to 50,000 clones, around 70% being singletons. In regard to this clone: Its target is not known.

The CDR3 totals 15 residues. The V and J ends lost 5 bases and 3 bases, in that order; junction bases with no gene match: 4. The V gene's germline CDR1 is MDHEN and CDR2 SYDVKM. The chain joins TRBV28 to TRBJ2-1, with TRBD2 matching over 10 bases. This sequence was found in a human donor with non-small cell lung cancer who had a partial response to radiotherapy plus ipilimumab. Specimen: peripheral blood, collected from a patient treated with radiotherapy plus ipilimumab. The CDR3 DNA sequence: TGTGCCAGCAGTCCCAGCGGGGGGGTCTACAATGAGCAGTTCTTC. Translating it yields CASSPSGGVYNEQFF.